This T cell receptor beta chain was retrieved from a study of siplizumab effects on memory and regulatory T cells. On this clone: Its antigen remains unknown.

CDR1 and CDR2 (germline): MGHRA, YSYEKL. CDR3 length: 14 amino acids. Trimming cost V 3 bases and J 8 bases, with 13 bases left between them. TCRdb's copy holds only in-frame clones and misses some; the assay was immunoSEQ multiplex PCR. The table includes about 66,000 clones, approximately 96% detected once. Notes on the study in general: There appeared to be greater diversity in naive T cells than in memory cells, and naive T cells seemed major contributors to the alloresponse.

Sequenced input: naive CD8+ T cells sorted from blood. V gene TRBV4-1 combines with J gene TRBJ1-4, with D uncertain. This clonotype was sampled from a human donor in good health. The chain's CDR3 is CASSQDDRNEKLFF. CDR3 nucleotides: TGCGCCAGCAGCCAGGACGACCGTAACGAAAAACTGTTTTTT.